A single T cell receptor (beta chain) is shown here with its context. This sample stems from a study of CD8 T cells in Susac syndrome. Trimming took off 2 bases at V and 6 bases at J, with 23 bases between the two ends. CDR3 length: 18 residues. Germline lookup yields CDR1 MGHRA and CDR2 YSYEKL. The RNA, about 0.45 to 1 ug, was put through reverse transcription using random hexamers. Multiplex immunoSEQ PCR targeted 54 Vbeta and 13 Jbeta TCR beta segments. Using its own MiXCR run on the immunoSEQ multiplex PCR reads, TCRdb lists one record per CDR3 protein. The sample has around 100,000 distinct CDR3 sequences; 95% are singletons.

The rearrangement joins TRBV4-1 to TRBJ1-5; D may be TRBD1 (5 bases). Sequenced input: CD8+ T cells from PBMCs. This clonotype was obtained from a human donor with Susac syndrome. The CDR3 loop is CASSQWGRPRGLSQPQHF. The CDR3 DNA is TGCGCCAGCAGCCAATGGGGTCGGCCGAGGGGCCTTAGTCAGCCCCAGCATTTT.